Given below is one T cell receptor beta chain in context. Antigen: not known. Patients chosen for sequencing had CD8+CD57+ cells that had expanded, as shown by flow cytometry. The enrolled patients all had severe acquired aplastic anemia. By the time of blood sampling, patients had still received no therapy. Genomic DNA constituted the template upon which TCR beta VDJ and CDR3 profiling was performed. TCRdb reprocessed the reads with MiXCR, giving one entry per CDR3 protein. The sample has roughly 200,000 distinct CDR3 sequences, 63% seen once. V was shortened by 1 base and J by 3 bases, with 12 bases between the two germline ends. The CDR3 has 15 residues. The germline CDR1 and CDR2 sequences are LGHDT and YNNKEL (reference sequence). This specimen comes from a study of CD8+CD57+ T cells in acquired aplastic anemia. About the research overall: Sorted CD4+ and CD8+ cell DNA averaged around 3 ug.

Whole-study findings and limits: For CD8+ Simpson's diversity, patients and controls showed no significant difference.

The receptor was derived from a human donor with aplastic anemia. The sample was sorted CD4+, CD8+, or CD8+CD57+ T cells (not recorded which) from PBMCs. The V gene is TRBV3-1, the J gene TRBJ1-2; D not certain. In DNA, the CDR3 is TGTGCCAGCAGCCAAGGACCCTTCGAATACTATGGCTACACCTTC. Translating it yields CASSQGPFEYYGYTF.